Sequencing of this T cell receptor (beta chain) was carried out in a study of blood T cell repertoires in COVID-19 (dated by TCRdb to about 2020). Regarding the research as a whole: Samples from collaborators originated in the United States, Italy and Spain and spanned both the acute and convalescent phases of COVID-19. The prospective study material was composed of cDNA or gDNA derived from T cells, B-cell-depleted T cells, or PBMCs. The dataset comprised deeply sampled blood TCRbeta repertoires from subjects exposed to, actively infected with, or recovered from COVID-19. The repertoires were released in a freely available public database meant as a resource for research on the immune response to SARS-CoV-2. Samples were obtained from the ongoing ImmuneRACE study (first 160 participants) and from over a thousand subjects provided by 6 global collaborators. The sample metadata nearly always contained a de-identified subject ID, COVID-19 status, age in years and sex. Where available, HLA class I and class II types were obtained from metadata supplied by the sample provider rather than from assay-based typing.

The study at large found these results: Clinical and demographic metadata were provided uncurated, with the amount varying by source and participant.

This clone occurred once. The antigen it recognizes is unknown. The record has no base qualities; no much larger clone is one base away. The immunoSEQ Assay, a bias-controlled multiplex PCR, was used to amplify TCRbeta CDR3 regions from genomic DNA. In the authors' own workflow: Nucleated cell counts per sample were estimated from amplification of reference gene primers within the assay. To quantify the absolute abundance of each unique TCRbeta CDR3 rearrangement, sequence reads were collapsed and filtered. For each sample, productive Simpson clonality was calculated as the square root of Simpson's diversity index across productive rearrangements. TCRdb provides this immuneACCESS table in a form limited to in-frame rearrangements. Some clones are lacking; in checked studies, under half of them reflect an unresolved V gene, and why the rest are absent is not known. V, J and clone size reflect that table, while D and trimming were determined from the DNA. Counted in this sample were 120,000 or so clones; 75% to 85% of them appeared once. Of the sample, around a third falls within the top ten clones.

Collaborating institutions collected whole blood in K2EDTA tubes following their own protocols. For TCRbeta analysis, collaborators shipped samples as frozen whole blood, isolated PBMCs, or DNA extracted from either of those sample types. There are 14 amino acids in the CDR3, from cysteine to phenylalanine inclusive. The sequence is cut down to CDR3 DNA, 42 bases in frame from base 1. V is pared back by 6 bases and J by 14 bases, with 20 bases lying between the germline termini. Sequences KGHSH (CDR1) and LQKENI (CDR2) are obtained from the germline V gene. Sequenced input: peripheral blood. This clonotype was sampled from a man between 35 and 55 years old with active or convalescent COVID-19. This sequence uses TRBV18 and TRBJ1-6; the D gene remains uncertain. The CDR3 loop reads CASSASEAAGTLHF. Read as DNA, the sequence is TGTGCCAGCTCTGCCTCGGAAGCGGCCGGGACCCTCCACTTT.